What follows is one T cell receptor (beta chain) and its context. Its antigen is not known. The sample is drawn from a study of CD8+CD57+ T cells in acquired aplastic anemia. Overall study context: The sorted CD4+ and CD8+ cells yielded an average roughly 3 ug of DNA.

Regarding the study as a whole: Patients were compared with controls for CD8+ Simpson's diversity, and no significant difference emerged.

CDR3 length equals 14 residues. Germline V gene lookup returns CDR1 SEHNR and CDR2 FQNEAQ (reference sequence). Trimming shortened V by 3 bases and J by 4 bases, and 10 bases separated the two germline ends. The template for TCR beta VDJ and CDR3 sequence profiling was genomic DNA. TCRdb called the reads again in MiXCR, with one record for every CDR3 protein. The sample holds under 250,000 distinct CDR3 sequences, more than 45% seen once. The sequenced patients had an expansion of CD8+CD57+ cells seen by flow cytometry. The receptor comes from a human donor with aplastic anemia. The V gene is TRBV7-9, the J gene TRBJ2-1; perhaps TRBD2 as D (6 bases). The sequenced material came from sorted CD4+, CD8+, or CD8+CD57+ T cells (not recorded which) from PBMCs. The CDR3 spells CASSLGLGYNEQFF. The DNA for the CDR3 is TGTGCCAGCAGCTTGGGACTCGGATACAATGAGCAGTTCTTC.